These 4 T cell receptor beta chains were sequenced from one sample in a study of shared clonotypes between healthy human individuals (dated by TCRdb to the early 2020s). Library creation used the immunoSEQ multiplex PCR assay. In its TCRdb copy, this immuneACCESS table keeps in-frame sequences only and misses some clones. Where compared with another copy, unresolved V genes explain less than half of these, and the others have no known cause. This sample is represented by about 120,000 clones; about 63% of them were singletons. The ten most abundant clones make up about 26% of the sample. The material sequenced was memory CD8+ T cells sorted from blood. The cell subset or site tag for this specimen amounts to: CD45RO+ cells pooled with CCR7-negative TemRA cells. Receptors originate from a woman in her twenties or thirties in good health.

There are a few counts of this clone. The chain has TRBV5-6 and TRBJ2-7; D is unresolved. The germline gives CDR1 SGHDT, CDR2 YYEEEE. Trimming pared 4 bases from V and 4 bases from J, leaving 12 bases between. This CDR3 comprises 13 residues. The DNA of the CDR3 is TGTGCCAGCAGCCACCCTGACCAGTACGAGCAGTACTTC. Translated, it gives CASSHPDQYEQYF. The full variable domain, completed using reference TRBV5-6 and TRBJ2-7, is DAGVTQSPTHLIKTRGQQVTLRCSPKSGHDTVSWYQQALGQGPQFIFQYYEEEERQRGNFPDRFSGHQFPNYSSELNVNALLLGDSALYLCASSHPDQYEQYFGPGTRLTVT.

This clone was seen only a few times. This chain uses TRBV2 with TRBJ1-1; the D gene is possibly TRBD1 (5 bases). Trimming left V 2 bases short and J 5 bases short, with 15 bases between. CDR1 and CDR2 (germline): SNHLY, FYNNEI. The CDR3 has 15 residues. As DNA, the CDR3 is TGTGCCAGCAGTGAACGGGCTGGGCAGGGAACTGAAGCTTTCTTT. Translated: CASSERAGQGTEAFF.

This clone has a count of ten or more. The rearrangement links TRBV29-1 to TRBJ1-1, with D uncertain. The CDR3 length is 11 residues. Trimming took off 7 bases at V and 7 bases at J, with 13 bases between the two ends. Germline V gene sequence: CDR1 SQVTM, CDR2 ANQGSEA. For the CDR3, the DNA is TGCAGCGCCCTACAAGGGCTTGAAGCTTTCTTT. Protein product: CSALQGLEAFF.

The chain combines TRBV6-5 with TRBJ1-2, with D unclear. The CDR3 extends over 12 amino acids. Trimming left V 8 bases short and J 3 bases short, with 10 bases between. CDR1 is MNHEY and CDR2 is SVGAGI in the germline V gene. CDR3 in DNA: TGTGCCAGCCGGGGTTCTGACTATGGCTACACCTTC. This sequence encodes CASRGSDYGYTF.